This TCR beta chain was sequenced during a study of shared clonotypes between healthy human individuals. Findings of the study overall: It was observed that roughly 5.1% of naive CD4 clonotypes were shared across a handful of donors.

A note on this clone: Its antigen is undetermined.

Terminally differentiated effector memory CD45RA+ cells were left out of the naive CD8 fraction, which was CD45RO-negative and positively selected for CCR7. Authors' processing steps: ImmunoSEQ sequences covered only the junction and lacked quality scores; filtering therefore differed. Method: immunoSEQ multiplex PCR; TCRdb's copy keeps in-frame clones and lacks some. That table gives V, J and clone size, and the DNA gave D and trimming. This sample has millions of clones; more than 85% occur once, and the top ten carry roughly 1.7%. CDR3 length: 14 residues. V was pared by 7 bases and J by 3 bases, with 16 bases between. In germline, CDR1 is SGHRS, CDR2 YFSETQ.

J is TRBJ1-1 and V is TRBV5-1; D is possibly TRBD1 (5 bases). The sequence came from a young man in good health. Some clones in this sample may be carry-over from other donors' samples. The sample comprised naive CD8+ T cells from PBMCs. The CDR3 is CASGDLLADTEAFF. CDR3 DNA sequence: TGCGCCAGCGGGGACCTCCTTGCGGACACTGAAGCTTTCTTT. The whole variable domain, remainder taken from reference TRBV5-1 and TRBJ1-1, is KAGVTQTPRYLIKTRGQQVTLSCSPISGHRSVSWYQQTPGQGLQFLFEYFSETQRNKGNFPGRFSGRQFSNSRSEMNVSTLELGDSALYLCASGDLLADTEAFFGQGTRLTVV.